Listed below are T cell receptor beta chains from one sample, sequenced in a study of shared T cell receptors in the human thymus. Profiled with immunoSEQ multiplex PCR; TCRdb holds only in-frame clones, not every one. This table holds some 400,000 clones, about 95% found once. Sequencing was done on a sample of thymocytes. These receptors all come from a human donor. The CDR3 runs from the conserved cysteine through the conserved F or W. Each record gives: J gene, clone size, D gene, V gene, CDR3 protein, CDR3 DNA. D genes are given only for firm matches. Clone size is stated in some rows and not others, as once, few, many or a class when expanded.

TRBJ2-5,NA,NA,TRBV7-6,CASSLAGHLQETQYF,TGTGCCAGCAGCTTAGCGGGACACCTCCAAGAGACCCAGTACTTC
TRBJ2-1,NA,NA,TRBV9,CASSAYVTGTSYYNEQFF,TGTGCCAGCAGCGCTTACGTAACCGGGACTTCTTACTACAATGAGCAGTTCTTC
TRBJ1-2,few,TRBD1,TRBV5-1,CASSGGQGRGGGYGYTF,TGCGCCAGCAGCGGGGGACAGGGGCGGGGAGGAGGCTATGGCTACACCTTC
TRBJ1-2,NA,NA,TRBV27,CASSLGQGVYGYTF,TGTGCCAGCAGTTTAGGCCAGGGTGTCTATGGCTACACCTTC
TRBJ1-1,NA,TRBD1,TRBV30,CAWIGRGHQAFF,TGTGCCTGGATAGGCAGGGGGCACCAAGCTTTCTTT
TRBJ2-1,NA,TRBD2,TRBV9,CASSVGASGRRDNEQFF,TGTGCCAGCAGCGTAGGGGCTAGCGGGAGGAGGGACAATGAGCAGTTCTTC
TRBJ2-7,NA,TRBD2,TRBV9,CASSGGTSHYF,TGTGCCAGCAGCGGGGGGACTAGTCATTACTTC
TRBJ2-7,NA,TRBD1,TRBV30,CAWSSPEGQGFYEQYF,TGTGCCTGGAGTTCACCAGAGGGACAGGGGTTTTACGAGCAGTACTTC
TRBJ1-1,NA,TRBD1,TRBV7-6,CASSYPKKGQLNTEAFF,TGTGCCAGCAGCTACCCAAAAAAGGGACAGTTGAACACTGAAGCTTTCTTT
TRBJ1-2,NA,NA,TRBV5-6,CASSFVRQGTNYGYTF,TGTGCCAGCAGCTTTGTTCGGCAGGGGACTAACTATGGCTACACCTTC
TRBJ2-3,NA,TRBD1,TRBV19,CASSIAAGGCPDTQYF,TGTGCCAGTAGTATTGCTGCAGGGGGTTGCCCAGATACGCAGTATTTT
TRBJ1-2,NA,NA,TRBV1,CTSIRDRRPSNYGYTF,TGCACCAGCATTCGGGACAGGAGGCCTTCTAACTATGGCTACACCTTC
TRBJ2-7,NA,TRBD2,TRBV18,CASSLGTSGYEQYF,TGTGCCAGCTCACTTGGGACTAGCGGGTACGAGCAGTACTTC
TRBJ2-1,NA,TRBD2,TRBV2,CASEERESYNEQFF,TGTGCCAGCGAAGAGCGGGAATCCTACAATGAGCAGTTCTTC
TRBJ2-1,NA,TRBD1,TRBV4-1,CASSQDKGANNEQFF,TGCGCCAGCAGCCAAGATAAGGGGGCGAACAATGAGCAGTTCTTC
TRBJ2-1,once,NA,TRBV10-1,CASRSARGSYNEQFF,TGCGCCAGCAGGAGCGCCCGAGGATCCTACAATGAGCAGTTCTTC
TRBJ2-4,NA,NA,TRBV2,CASSGGHSKNIQYF,TGTGCCAGCAGTGGGGGGCATTCCAAAAACATTCAGTACTTC
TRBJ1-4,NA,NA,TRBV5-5,CASTFRGPNEKLFF,TGTGCCAGCACCTTTCGGGGACCTAATGAAAAACTGTTTTTT
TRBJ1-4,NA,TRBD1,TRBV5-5,CASSYTGGAGREKLFF,TGTGCCAGCAGCTATACAGGGGGCGCGGGACGTGAAAAACTGTTTTTT
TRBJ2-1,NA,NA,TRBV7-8,CASSYEPNEQFF,TGTGCCAGCAGTTACGAACCCAATGAGCAGTTCTTC
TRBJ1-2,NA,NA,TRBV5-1,CASSPGVCYGYTF,TGCGCCAGCAGCCCGGGGGTTTGCTATGGCTACACCTTC
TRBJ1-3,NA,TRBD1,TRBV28,CASSGQGAAGNTIYF,TGTGCCAGCAGTGGGCAGGGGGCAGCTGGAAACACCATATATTTT
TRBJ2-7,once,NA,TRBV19,CASSIDGGATYEQYF,TGTGCCAGTAGTATAGATGGGGGAGCTACCTACGAGCAGTACTTC
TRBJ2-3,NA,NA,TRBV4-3,CASSSWDTQYF,TGCGCCAGCAGCTCTTGGGATACGCAGTATTTT
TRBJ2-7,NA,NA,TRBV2,CACAGGNTYEQYF,TGTGCCTGTGCTGGGGGCAATACCTACGAGCAGTACTTC
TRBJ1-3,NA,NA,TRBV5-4,CASSGGLPSGNTIYF,TGTGCCAGCAGTGGCGGACTGCCCTCTGGAAACACCATATATTTT
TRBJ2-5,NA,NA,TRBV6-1,CASSEERGTPGETQYF,TGTGCCAGCAGTGAAGAACGGGGGACCCCCGGAGAGACCCAGTACTTC
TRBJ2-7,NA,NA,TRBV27,CASRAPSYEQYF,TGTGCCAGCAGGGCCCCCTCCTACGAGCAGTACTTC
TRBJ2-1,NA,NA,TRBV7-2,CASSGPGKESYNEQFF,TGTGCCAGCAGCGGACCAGGGAAAGAATCCTACAATGAGCAGTTCTTC
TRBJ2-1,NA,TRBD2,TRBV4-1,CASSQVRLAGGPWFF,TGCGCCAGCAGCCAAGTCCGACTAGCGGGAGGGCCCTGGTTCTTC
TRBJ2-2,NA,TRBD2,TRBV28,CASRVAGTGMGLADNTGELFF,TGTGCCAGTCGAGTCGCGGGGACAGGGATGGGACTAGCGGATAACACCGGGGAGCTGTTTTTT
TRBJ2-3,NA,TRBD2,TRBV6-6,CASSTGTSADTQYF,TGTGCCAGCAGTACCGGGACTAGCGCCGATACGCAGTATTTT
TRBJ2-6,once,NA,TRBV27,CASTYRDPDSGANVLTF,TGTGCCAGCACGTACAGGGACCCGGACTCTGGGGCCAACGTCCTGACTTTC
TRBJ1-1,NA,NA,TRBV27,CASSSTDSLEAFF,TGTGCCAGCAGTTCCACGGACAGCCTGGAAGCTTTCTTT
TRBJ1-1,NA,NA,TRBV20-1,CSARDLPHAFF,TGCAGTGCTAGAGATCTGCCGCACGCTTTCTTT
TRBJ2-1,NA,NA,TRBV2,CARHTAHSYNEQFF,TGTGCCAGACATACGGCACATTCCTACAATGAGCAGTTCTTC
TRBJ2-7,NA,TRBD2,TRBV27,CASSKAGANLLYEQYF,TGTGCCAGCAGTAAAGCGGGAGCGAACCTACTCTACGAGCAGTACTTC
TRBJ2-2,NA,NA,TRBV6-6,CASSQGPKNTGELFF,TGTGCCAGCAGTCAGGGCCCCAAGAACACCGGGGAGCTGTTTTTT
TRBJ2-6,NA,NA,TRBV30,CAWSVPTRQFLSGANVLTF,TGTGCCTGGAGTGTTCCTACCAGACAATTCCTCTCTGGGGCCAACGTCCTGACTTTC
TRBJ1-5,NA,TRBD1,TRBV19,CASTKYGGWTGAVPIIQPQHF,TGTGCCAGTACCAAATATGGAGGGTGGACAGGAGCCGTCCCGATAATTCAGCCCCAGCATTTT
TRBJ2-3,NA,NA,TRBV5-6,CASSRRQATSTDTQYF,TGTGCCAGCAGCCGGAGACAGGCCACTAGCACAGATACGCAGTATTTT
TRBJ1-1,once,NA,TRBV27,CASTTVGRGRTEAFF,TGTGCCAGCACCACCGTCGGGCGGGGACGAACTGAAGCTTTCTTT
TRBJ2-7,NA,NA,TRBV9,CASSVAGDPEQYF,TGTGCCAGCAGCGTGGCAGGGGATCCCGAGCAGTACTTC
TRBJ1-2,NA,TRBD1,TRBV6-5,CASRATGVEGGYTF,TGTGCCAGCAGGGCGACAGGGGTAGAGGGTGGCTACACCTTC
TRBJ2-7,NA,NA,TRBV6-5,CASSYEPDPSYEQYF,TGTGCCAGCAGTTACGAGCCGGATCCCTCCTACGAGCAGTACTTC
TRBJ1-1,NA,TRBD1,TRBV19,CASSNTGGEETEAFF,TGTGCCAGTAGTAACACAGGGGGCGAGGAAACTGAAGCTTTCTTT
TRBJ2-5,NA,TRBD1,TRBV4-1,CASSQGAGQGATQYF,TGCGCCAGCAGCCAAGGGGCGGGCCAGGGGGCGACCCAGTACTTC